The 19 T cell receptor beta chains listed next were all sequenced from one sample in a study of T cell changes during pregnancy in multiple sclerosis. The data were produced by immunoSEQ multiplex PCR, yet TCRdb's version contains in-frame clones alone and is incomplete. The sample holds about 77,000 clones; around 89% are singletons and the top ten take approximately 2%. Sequenced here: peripheral blood, sampled before pregnancy. These receptors all stem from a female donor with multiple sclerosis, enrolled in a pregnancy study.

The V call is TRBV4-1, the J call TRBJ1-3; possible D gene TRBD1, 5 bases. V lost 2 bases and J lost 4, with 12 bases in between. The germline V gene has CDR1 MGHRA and CDR2 YSYEKL. The CDR3 is 15 amino acids. The CDR3 loop reads CASSQQGSFGNTIYF. The CDR3 DNA is TGCGCCAGCAGCCAACAGGGTTCCTTCGGAAACACCATATATTTT.

This clone was observed once. The rearrangement uses TRBV5-4 and TRBJ1-3, with 9 bases that match TRBD1. CDR1 is SGHNT, CDR2 YYREEE, per germline (reference sequence). The junction had 1 base not matched to a gene; V was cut back by 1 base and J by 2 bases. This CDR3 has 15 residues. CDR3 in amino acids: CASSLRDRAGNTIYF. CDR3 DNA: TGTGCCAGCAGCTTGCGGGACAGGGCTGGAAACACCATATATTTT.

This chain links TRBV11-2 with TRBJ2-1, with D possibly being TRBD1 (5 bases). The CDR3 length is 15 residues. The germline CDR1 and CDR2 sequences are SGHAT and FQNNGV. The ends were cut back, 5 bases at V and 3 bases at J, with 14 bases in the middle. As DNA, the CDR3 is TGTGCCAGCAGCCGGCTCAAGGGGTACTACAATGAGCAGTTCTTC. Amino acid sequence: CASSRLKGYYNEQFF.

This clone has ten or more counts. Distinct nucleotide sequences in the sample also encode this CDR3. This chain joins TRBV5-1 and TRBJ2-1; TRBD2 aligns across 8 bases. This CDR3 comprises 14 residues. J was trimmed by 4 bases and V by 0 bases; bases with no gene match: 0. CDR1 and CDR2 from the germline V gene are SGHRS and YFSETQ. The CDR3 here is CASSLGLAYNEQFF. The CDR3, as DNA: TGCGCCAGCAGCTTGGGACTAGCGTACAATGAGCAGTTCTTC.

In this sample, this clone turned up once. The chain recombines TRBV7-9 with TRBJ1-2; TRBD1 is a possible D gene (6 bases). The CDR3 consists of 15 residues. Germline lookup yields CDR1 SEHNR and CDR2 FQNEAQ (reference sequence). V lost 5 bases to trimming and J lost 8 bases, with 21 bases between them. CDR3 amino acids: CASSPPWRGLGGYTF. CDR3 sequence (DNA): TGTGCCAGCAGCCCCCCATGGCGGGGGCTGGGCGGCTACACCTTC.

The V and J genes are TRBV2 and TRBJ1-2; TRBD1 might be the D (6 bases). The CDR3 has 18 residues. Between the trimmed V and J ends, which lost 3 bases and 6 bases, there was a span of 26 bases. CDR1 and CDR2 from the germline V gene are SNHLY and FYNNEI. CDR3 protein: CASSEVPGETDLAHGYTF. The CDR3 nucleotides read TGTGCCAGCAGTGAGGTCCCAGGGGAAACAGATCTCGCTCATGGCTACACCTTC.

The chain couples TRBV15 to TRBJ1-2, with no clear D. Trimming shortened V by 3 bases and J by 8 bases, and 13 bases separated the two germline ends. Germline loops: CDR1 LNHNV, CDR2 YYDKDF (reference sequence). CDR3 length equals 13 residues. The CDR3 DNA reads as TGTGCCACCAGCAGGACACCGAGCCCCGGCTACACCTTC. It specifies CATSRTPSPGYTF. Full variable domain (remainder filled in from reference TRBV15 and TRBJ1-2): DAMVIQNPRYQVTQFGKPVTLSCSQTLNHNVMYWYQQKSSQAPKLLFHYYDKDFNNEADTPDNFQSRRPNTSFCFLDIRSPGLGDTAMYLCATSRTPSPGYTFGSGTRLTVV.

CDR3 sequence: CASSVGATYEQYF. The CDR3 bases are TGTGCCAGCAGCGTGGGGGCTACCTACGAGCAGTACTTC. This rearrangement joins TRBV9 to TRBJ2-7, with D tentatively TRBD1 (6 bases). The CDR3 consists of 13 residues. Looked up from germline, CDR1 is SGDLS and CDR2 is YYNGEE. V was cut by 2 bases and J by 2 bases, with 8 bases left in between. The full variable domain, in which reference TRBV9 and TRBJ2-7 provide the parts outside the CDR3, is DSGVTQTPKHLITATGQRVTLRCSPRSGDLSVYWYQQSLDQGLQFLIQYYNGEERAKGNILERFSAQQFPDLHSELNLSSLELGDSALYFCASSVGATYEQYFGPGTRLTVT.

The genes are TRBV6-1 and TRBJ2-1, with TRBD2 identical over 9 bases. V trimming: 7 bases; J trimming: 3 bases; junction bases outside the gene matches: 4. CDR1 is MNHNS, CDR2 SASEGT, per germline. The CDR3 totals 14 residues. CDR3 DNA sequence: TGTGCCAGCACGCGGACTAGCGACTACAATGAGCAGTTCTTC. It encodes CASTRTSDYNEQFF.

The chain employs TRBV6-1 and TRBJ2-2; D is perhaps TRBD2 (5 bases). V was pared by 6 bases and J by 8 bases, with 13 bases between. Germline CDR1 reads MNHNS; CDR2 reads SASEGT. The CDR3 sequence is 13 residues long. The CDR3 nucleotides read TGTGCCAGCAGGAGCGCTGGCGGGGGGGAGCTGTTTTTT. This encodes CASRSAGGGELFF.

In DNA form, the CDR3 reads TGTGCCGCCGTTGCGCCTCCAGGACGGGGAACGAACACTGAAGCTTTCTTT. It encodes CAAVAPPGRGTNTEAFF. V gene TRBV10-3 combines with J gene TRBJ1-1; D ambiguous. This CDR3 has 17 amino acids. V was shortened by 11 bases and J by 1 base, with 26 bases between the two germline ends. The germline CDR1 and CDR2 sequences are ENHRY and SYGVKD.

The CDR3 sequence: CASSTPQGYEQYF. The CDR3 nucleotides are TGTGCCAGCAGCACACCCCAGGGTTACGAGCAGTACTTC. The rearrangement uses TRBV28 and TRBJ2-7, with D possibly TRBD1 on 5 matching bases. Deletions cut 6 bases from V and 4 bases from J, with 13 bases between. CDR1 is MDHEN and CDR2 is SYDVKM in the germline V gene. This CDR3 spans 13 amino acids.

The chain uses TRBV20-1 and TRBJ2-1; D may be TRBD1 (7 bases). The germline V gene encodes CDR1 DFQATT and CDR2 SNEGSKA (reference sequence). The CDR3 is 11 residues long. CDR3 loop: CSQGGYNEQFF. In DNA, the CDR3 is TGCAGCCAGGGGGGCTACAATGAGCAGTTCTTC.

The rearrangement joins TRBV14 to TRBJ2-1; no definite D call. Between the trimmed V and J ends, which lost 3 bases and 2 bases, there was a span of 11 bases. The CDR3 has 15 amino acids. Germline CDR1 SGHDN, CDR2 FVKESK. CDR3 region: CASSQLLEPYNEQFF. The CDR3 DNA is TGTGCCAGCAGCCAGTTGTTAGAGCCCTACAATGAGCAGTTCTTC.

The CDR3 reads CAWSLIWRDWETGELFF. As DNA, the CDR3 is TGTGCCTGGAGTCTTATTTGGAGGGACTGGGAAACCGGGGAGCTGTTTTTT. This chain joins TRBV30 and TRBJ2-2; perhaps TRBD2 as D (6 bases). CDR3 length equals 17 residues. In germline, CDR1 is GTSNPN, CDR2 SVGIG (reference sequence). V was shortened by 2 bases and J by 5 bases, with 21 bases between the two germline ends.

This clone showed up just once. CDR3 protein: CASSILWTGEQYF. In DNA, the CDR3 is TGTGCCAGTAGTATCCTCTGGACAGGGGAGCAGTACTTC. This chain uses TRBV19 with TRBJ2-7, with 8 bases lining up with TRBD1. The ends lost 3 bases at V and 7 bases at J; junction bases unmatched: 5. Germline CDR1 and CDR2: LNHDA and SQIVND (reference sequence). There are 13 residues in the CDR3.

CDR3 DNA sequence: TGTGCCAGTAGTCCCAGGCCCTATACTAGCGGGGGGGCCCCCGGGGAGCTGTTTTTT. This sequence encodes CASSPRPYTSGGAPGELFF. The chain couples TRBV19 to TRBJ2-2, with 13 bases that match TRBD2. CDR1 and CDR2 (germline): LNHDA, SQIVND (reference sequence). The length of the CDR3 is 19 residues. Trimming cost V 5 bases and J 6 bases; bases outside gene matches: 15. Filled out from reference TRBV19 and TRBJ2-2, the complete variable domain reads DGGITQSPKYLFRKEGQNVTLSCEQNLNHDAMYWYRQDPGQGLRLIYYSQIVNDFQKGDIAEGYSVSREKKESFPLTVTSAQKNPTAFYLCASSPRPYTSGGAPGELFFGEGSRLTVL.

The chain is built from TRBV5-5 and TRBJ2-7; D gene uncertain. This CDR3 has 14 amino acids. Deletions cut 0 bases from V and 1 base from J, with 8 bases between. The germline CDR1 and CDR2 sequences are SGHKS and YYEKEE (reference sequence). CDR3: CASSLVSRSYEQYF. CDR3 coding DNA: TGTGCCAGCAGCTTGGTCTCCAGGTCCTACGAGCAGTACTTC.

This chain links TRBV5-4 with TRBJ2-7; 9 nucleotides agree with TRBD1. J gave up 7 bases and V 3 bases, and 8 bases lay outside the gene matches. Germline loops: CDR1 SGHNT, CDR2 YYREEE (reference sequence). This CDR3 contains 14 residues. The CDR3 nucleotides read TGTGCCAGCAGCTCCGGGACAGGGAGTAGAGAGCAGTACTTC. It encodes CASSSGTGSREQYF.